The 31 T cell receptor beta chains below all came from one sample that was sequenced in a study of breast tumors, draining lymph nodes, adjacent tissues. TCRdb re-called the multiplex PCR reads through MiXCR, storing one row per CDR3 protein. The sample gives 20,000 or so distinct CDR3 sequences, over 40% of which show up once; 15% to 20% is in the top ten. What was sequenced was breast tumor tissue. All receptors come from a female donor with breast cancer. Some clones in this sample may be carry-over from other donors' samples.

This clonotype was picked up many times. This sequence joins TRBV9 and TRBJ2-1, with 11 bases matching TRBD2. After removal of 3 bases from V and 5 bases from J, the junction contained 1 base not matched to a gene. In germline, CDR1 is SGDLS, CDR2 YYNGEE. The CDR3 consists of 14 residues. The CDR3 reads CASSASGRNNEQFF. CDR3 DNA: TGTGCCAGCAGCGCTAGCGGGAGGAACAATGAGCAGTTCTTC.

This clonotype was observed at least ten times. V and J are TRBV12-1 and TRBJ1-5; TRBD1 is the table's D call and was not checked against the DNA. TRBV12-1 constitutes a pseudogene. This CDR3 region has 14 residues. In DNA form, the CDR3 reads TGTGCCAGCAGGGTAGACCCAGGGGGTCAGCCCCAGCATTTT. Residues: CASRVDPGGQPQHF.

As to this clonotype: A read error may produce the germline difference seen at one junction end. V gene TRBV9 combines with J gene TRBJ1-6; D remains unclear. Germline CDR1 and CDR2: SGDLS and YYNGEE. The CDR3 has 12 amino acids. The CDR3 bases are TGCGCCAGCAGCTCTCGTGATTCACCCCTCCACTTT. Protein product: CASSSRDSPLHF. Looking up the rest from reference TRBV9 and TRBJ1-6 gives the full variable domain: DSGVTQTPKHLITATGQRVTLRCSPRSGDLSVYWYQQSLDQGLQFLIQYYNGEERAKGNILERFSAQQFPDLHSELNLSSLELGDSALYFCASSSRDSPLHFGNGTRLTVT.

This clonotype was detected many times. A much larger clone is a single base away; this may be a read error. The chain combines TRBV9 with TRBJ2-1, with TRBD1 as a possible D gene (6 bases). This CDR3 has 14 amino acids. The germline CDR1 and CDR2 sequences are SGDLS and YYNGEE. The CDR3 is CASSSQVGAIEQSF. CDR3 nucleotides: TGTGCCAGCAGCTCCCAAGTGGGGGCAATCGAGCAGTCCTTC. Full variable domain (remainder filled in from reference TRBV9 and TRBJ2-1): DSGVTQTPKHLITATGQRVTLRCSPRSGDLSVYWYQQSLDQGLQFLIQYYNGEERAKGNILERFSAQQFPDLHSELNLSSLELGDSALYFCASSSQVGAIEQSFGPGTRLTVL.

This clonotype is medium-sized (0.01 to 0.1%) within its sample. The rearrangement links TRBV4-2 to TRBJ1-2; 9 positions match TRBD1. Germline CDR1 reads LGHNA; CDR2 reads YNFKEQ. The length of the CDR3 is 16 residues. V was pared by 4 bases and J by 0 bases, with 6 bases of the junction left unmatched. CDR3: CASSPDRGRANYGYTF. In DNA form, the CDR3 reads TGTGCCAGCAGCCCAGACAGGGGGAGAGCTAACTATGGCTACACCTTC.

The chain carries TRBV5-1 and TRBJ1-1; D might be TRBD1 (5 bases). With 0 bases removed from V and 1 base from J, the gap between germline ends came to 7 bases. CDR3 length: 14 amino acids. Germline CDR1 and CDR2: SGHRS and YFSETQ. The CDR3 nucleotides read TGCGCCAGCAGCTTGGATGGGACGAACACTGAAGCTTTCTTT. This sequence encodes CASSLDGTNTEAFF.

This clonotype has a count of ten or more. V and J are TRBV19 and TRBJ2-7; no clear D. The germline V and J ends were trimmed by 3 bases and 2 bases, with 8 bases remaining between them. Germline CDR1 reads LNHDA; CDR2 reads SQIVND (reference sequence). The CDR3 is 13 amino acids. Here the CDR3 reads CASSIGEPYEQYF. CDR3 nucleotide sequence: TGTGCCAGTAGTATTGGGGAACCCTACGAGCAGTACTTC.

This clonotype has at least ten counts. This clone may be a read error of a much larger clone one base away. The chain combines TRBV20-1 with TRBJ2-1; no reliable D call. CDR1 and CDR2 from the germline V gene are DFQATT and SNEGSKA (reference sequence). The CDR3 spans 11 residues. The DNA of the CDR3 is TGCAGTGCCCACGGCTACAATGAGCAGTCCTTC. Amino acids: CSAHGYNEQSF.

This clonotype is judged large. The V call is TRBV7-9, the J call TRBJ2-3; D perhaps matches TRBD2 (5 bases). CDR1 SEHNR and CDR2 FQNEAQ come from the germline V gene (reference sequence). This CDR3 region has 17 residues. V lost 5 bases to trimming and J lost 0 bases, with 18 bases between them. The CDR3 coding sequence is TGTGCCAGCAGCCCCCGGCCGCTCGGACTGAGCACAGATACGCAGTATTTT. This sequence encodes CASSPRPLGLSTDTQYF.

By sample fraction, this clonotype is large (0.1 to 1%). The chain carries TRBV5-1 and TRBJ2-2; TRBD1 is a possible D gene (5 bases). CDR1 and CDR2 from the germline V gene are SGHRS and YFSETQ. This CDR3 is built from 16 residues. With 4 bases removed from V and 0 bases from J, the gap between germline ends came to 13 bases. In DNA form, the CDR3 reads TGCGCCAGCAGCCCGCGACAGAACCCGAACACCGGGGAGCTGTTTTTT. Encoded protein: CASSPRQNPNTGELFF.

Concerning this clonotype: One junction end does not reproduce the germline sequence, and a read error may be involved. This rearrangement joins TRBV7-8 to TRBJ2-7, with a tentative D call TRBD2 (6 bases). Looked up from germline, CDR1 is SGHVS and CDR2 is FQNEAQ. CDR3 length: 12 residues. CDR3 in DNA: TGTGCCAGCAGCTTAGGCGGGGTCGGGCAGGTCTTC. Its protein product is CASSLGGVGQVF.

This clonotype occurred many times. The chain links TRBV9 to TRBJ2-1; D is ambiguous. Trimming stripped 0 bases from V and 8 bases from J, with 12 bases between. This CDR3 spans 14 amino acids. CDR1 SGDLS and CDR2 YYNGEE come from the germline V gene. This chain's CDR3 is CASSVGGGTDEQFF. The CDR3 nucleotides read TGTGCCAGCAGCGTAGGCGGCGGAACGGATGAGCAGTTCTTC. Full variable domain (outside the CDR3, taken from reference TRBV9 and TRBJ2-1): DSGVTQTPKHLITATGQRVTLRCSPRSGDLSVYWYQQSLDQGLQFLIQYYNGEERAKGNILERFSAQQFPDLHSELNLSSLELGDSALYFCASSVGGGTDEQFFGPGTRLTVL.

With regard to this clonotype: A much larger clone lies a single base off, so this may be a read error. Because the CDR3 is missing its conserved closing phenylalanine or tryptophan, this is likely a read error. The chain combines TRBV5-4 with TRBJ2-1; 14 bases are a match to TRBD2. CDR3 length: 15 amino acids. The V and J ends lost 4 bases and 6 bases, in that order; junction bases with no gene match: 3. CDR1 is SGHNT and CDR2 is YYREEE in the germline V gene (reference sequence). CDR3 in DNA: TGTGCCAGCAGCGCGGGGACTAGCGGGAGCAATGAGCAGTTCCTC. This codes for CASSAGTSGSNEQFL.

There are many counts of this clonotype. J is TRBJ2-7 and V is TRBV4-1, with D perhaps given as TRBD1 or TRBD2 (6 bases each). Germline V gene data show CDR1 as MGHRA and CDR2 as YSYEKL. Trimming stripped 1 base from V and 5 bases from J, with 12 bases between. This CDR3 spans 14 amino acids. This CDR3 reads CASSQVWGADEQYF. The CDR3 DNA follows: TGCGCCAGCAGCCAAGTCTGGGGGGCGGACGAGCAGTACTTC.

The chain employs TRBV7-9 and TRBJ2-7; no clear D. Trimming cost V 5 bases and J 3 bases, with 11 bases left between them. The CDR3 has 13 residues. Germline loops: CDR1 SEHNR, CDR2 FQNEAQ (reference sequence). The DNA of the CDR3 is TGTGCCAGCAGCCCACTCCTGGGCTACGAGCAGTACGTC. Translated, it gives CASSPLLGYEQYV.

This clonotype was detected only a few times. This chain links TRBV2 with TRBJ1-2, with TRBD1 matching over 7 bases. CDR1 SNHLY and CDR2 FYNNEI come from the germline V gene. CDR3 length: 13 residues. V was pared by 7 bases and J by 3 bases, with 5 bases of the junction left unmatched. The CDR3 DNA follows: TGTGCCAGCACAGAGAGGGGGCACTATGGCTACACCTTC. Translated, it gives CASTERGHYGYTF.

CDR3 coding DNA: TGTGCCAGCACCCCTCTAAGTAGCGGCGAGCAGTACTTC. It yields the protein CASTPLSSGEQYF. This rearrangement joins TRBV7-8 to TRBJ2-7; perhaps TRBD2 as D (6 bases). With 7 bases removed from V and 6 bases from J, the gap between germline ends came to 16 bases. CDR3 size: 13 residues. Germline CDR1 SGHVS, CDR2 FQNEAQ.

This clonotype was recorded a few times. The rearrangement uses TRBV28 and TRBJ2-3; no firm D call. The germline V gene has CDR1 MDHEN and CDR2 SYDVKM. V lost 3 bases and J 0 bases, leaving 10 bases between the germline ends. The CDR3 is 15 amino acids. In nucleotides, the CDR3 is TGTGCCAGCAGTTTGGGCAGCCGCAGCACAGATACGCAGTATTTT. Translated: CASSLGSRSTDTQYF.

This clonotype showed up many times. The genes are TRBV11-3 and TRBJ2-7; TRBD2 aligns across 8 bases. The CDR3 has 14 residues. CDR1 is SGHNT, CDR2 YENEEA, per germline. V lost 5 bases to trimming and J lost 3 bases; unmatched junction nucleotides: 6. This CDR3 reads CASSRQRGSYEQYF. CDR3 DNA sequence: TGTGCCAGCAGCCGCCAGCGGGGGAGCTACGAGCAGTACTTC.

This clonotype has a count of ten or more. The J gene is TRBJ2-1, the V gene TRBV20-1; TRBD2 aligns across 7 bases. This CDR3 has 15 residues. CDR1 is DFQATT and CDR2 is SNEGSKA in the germline V gene (reference sequence). V was clipped by 0 bases and J by 9 bases; unmatched bases: 11. The CDR3 loop reads CSARDLAVTRGEQFF. The CDR3 DNA follows: TGCAGTGCTAGAGACCTAGCGGTTACAAGGGGTGAGCAGTTCTTC.

This clonotype was counted ten times or more. This sequence joins TRBV12-3 or TRBV12-4 and TRBJ1-2; possibly TRBD1 for D (6 bases). This CDR3 has 17 residues. The germline V and J ends were trimmed by 3 bases and 2 bases, with 19 bases remaining between them. The CDR3 DNA sequence: TGTGCCAGCAGTTTGGGGGAACCAACAGGGTCCAACTATGGCTACACCTTC. Residues: CASSLGEPTGSNYGYTF.

This clonotype was seen ten or more times. The chain links TRBV11-2 to TRBJ1-2; 9 bases are a match to TRBD1. The germline V gene encodes CDR1 SGHAT and CDR2 FQNNGV. Trimming took 6 bases from V and 5 from J; bases not matched to a gene: 10. The CDR3 is made up of 15 amino acids. The CDR3 nucleotides are TGTGCCAGCAGTTTACAGGGGGCGTCGGGATATGGCTACACCTTC. Its protein product is CASSLQGASGYGYTF.

This clonotype was recorded many times. This may be a read error: a much more frequent sequence differs by one nucleotide. The V call is TRBV11-3, the J call TRBJ2-7; possible D gene TRBD1, 5 bases. The CDR3 is 13 amino acids. CDR1 SGHNT and CDR2 YENEEA come from the germline V gene. Trimming cost V 0 bases and J 6 bases, with 9 bases left between them. The CDR3: CASSLDWGSEQYF. Here the CDR3 DNA reads TGTGCCAGCAGCTTAGATTGGGGCTCCGAGCAGTACTTC.

With respect to this clonotype: A read error may produce the germline difference seen at one junction end. The chain links TRBV19 to TRBJ1-2; D remains ambiguous. Germline assignment: CDR1 LNHDA and CDR2 SQIVND (reference sequence). The CDR3 runs to 13 residues. CDR3 DNA sequence: TGTGCCAGCAGCTTAATAGAGCCCCGTTGCTTCCCCTTC. Protein: CASSLIEPRCFPF.

The table lists this clonotype with many counts. A much larger clone lies one base from this, so it may be a read error. The chain has TRBV20-1 and TRBJ2-7; TRBD1 or TRBD2 may be the D gene (5 bases each). Germline CDR1 reads DFQATT; CDR2 reads SNEGSKA (reference sequence). Trimming removed 6 bases from V and 6 bases from J, with 21 bases in between. The CDR3 contains 14 residues. In nucleotides, the CDR3 is TGCAGTGCGACCGGGGCAGCTATGACCTCCGAGCAGTACTTC. Translated: CSATGAAMTSEQYF.

This clonotype is judged medium-sized (0.01 to 0.1%). CDR3 sequence reads: CASSLGKGYGYTF. CDR3 nucleotide sequence: TGTGCCAGCAGCTTGGGCAAAGGCTATGGCTACACCTTC. This chain joins TRBV7-2 and TRBJ1-2, with D unclear. This CDR3 has 13 amino acids. Between the trimmed V and J ends, which lost 3 bases and 4 bases, there was a span of 9 bases. Germline V gene sequence: CDR1 SGHTA, CDR2 FQGNSA.

This clonotype was counted ten times or more. A read error may explain this, as a much larger clone is one base away. The V and J genes are TRBV20-1 and TRBJ2-7, with TRBD2 matching 8 bases. The CDR3 is 14 residues long. The V segment lost 1 base and the J segment 6 bases; nucleotides outside the gene matches: 8. From germline, CDR1 is DFQATT and CDR2 SNEGSKA (reference sequence). The CDR3 sequence is CSARGAGRGSEQYF. For the CDR3, the DNA is TGCAGTGCTAGAGGGGCCGGGAGGGGTTCCGAGCAGTACTTC.

V is TRBV9 and J is TRBJ1-3; no clear D. The CDR3 has 18 residues. Germline V lookup: CDR1 SGDLS, CDR2 YYNGEE. V was trimmed by 7 bases and J by 0 bases, leaving 23 bases between them. The DNA of the CDR3 is TGTGCCAGCGGTACGGGGATTTTGGGATTTTCCTCTGGAAACACCATATATTTT. As protein: CASGTGILGFSSGNTIYF.

This clonotype occurred many times. A much larger clone lies one base from this, so it may be a read error. This sequence joins TRBV7-9 and TRBJ2-7; D gene unclear. The CDR3 contains 15 residues. CDR1 SEHNR and CDR2 FQNEAQ come from the germline V gene (reference sequence). CDR3 sequence reads: CASTPVEVLPYEQHF. The CDR3 DNA reads TGTGCCAGCACCCCGGTAGAAGTTCTACCCTACGAGCAGCACTTC. Looking up the rest from reference TRBV7-9 and TRBJ2-7 gives the full variable domain: DTGVSQNPRHKITKRGQNVTFRCDPISEHNRLYWYRQTLGQGPEFLTYFQNEAQLEKSRLLSDRFSAERPKGSFSTLEIQRTEQGDSAMYLCASTPVEVLPYEQHFGPGTRLTVT.

With regard to this clonotype: The junction departs from the called germline gene at one end, perhaps through a read error. The chain is built from TRBV27 and TRBJ2-2, with TRBD2 matching 7 bases. The CDR3 consists of 16 residues. Germline CDR1 and CDR2: MNHEY and SMNVEV (reference sequence). Here the CDR3 DNA reads TGTGCCAGCAGTCCCCTAGCGGTAACGAGCACCGGGGAGCTGTTCTTT. This encodes CASSPLAVTSTGELFF.

The sample holds a few counts of this clonotype. The chain uses TRBV20-1 and TRBJ1-1, with D unresolved. The CDR3 covers 13 residues. Trimming cost V 3 bases and J 5 bases, with 13 bases left between them. Germline-derived CDR1 and CDR2 are DFQATT and SNEGSKA (reference sequence). The CDR3 loop reads CSASAGRWTEAFF. The CDR3 nucleotides are TGCAGTGCTAGTGCGGGGAGGTGGACTGAAGCTTTCTTT.